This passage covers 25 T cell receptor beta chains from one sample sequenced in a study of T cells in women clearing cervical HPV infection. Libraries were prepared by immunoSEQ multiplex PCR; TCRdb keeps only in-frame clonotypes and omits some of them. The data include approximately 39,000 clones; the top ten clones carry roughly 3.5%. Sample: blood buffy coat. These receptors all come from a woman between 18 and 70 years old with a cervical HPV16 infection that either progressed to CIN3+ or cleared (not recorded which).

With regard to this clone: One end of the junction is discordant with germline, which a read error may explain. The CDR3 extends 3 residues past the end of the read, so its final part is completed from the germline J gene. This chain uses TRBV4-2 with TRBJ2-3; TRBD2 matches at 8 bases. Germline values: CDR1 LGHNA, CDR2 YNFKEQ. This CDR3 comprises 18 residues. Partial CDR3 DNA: TGCGCCAGCAGCCAAGAAGCCCTAAGGAGCGGGAGTAGCGATACG. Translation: CASSQEALRSGSSDT. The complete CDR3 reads CASSQEALRSGSSDTQYF.

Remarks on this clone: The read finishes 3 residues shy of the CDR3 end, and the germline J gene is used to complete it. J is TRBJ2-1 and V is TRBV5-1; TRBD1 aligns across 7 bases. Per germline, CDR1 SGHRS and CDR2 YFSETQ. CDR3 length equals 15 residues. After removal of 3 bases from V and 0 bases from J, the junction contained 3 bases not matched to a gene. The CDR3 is CASSWDSNSYNEQFF. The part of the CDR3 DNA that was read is TGCGCCAGCAGCTGGGACAGTAACTCCTACAATGAG.

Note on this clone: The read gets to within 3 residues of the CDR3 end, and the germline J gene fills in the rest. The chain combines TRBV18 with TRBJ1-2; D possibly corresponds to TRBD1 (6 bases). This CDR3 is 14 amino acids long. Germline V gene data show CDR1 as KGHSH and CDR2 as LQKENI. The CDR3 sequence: CASSSRNRAYDYTF. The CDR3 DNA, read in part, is TGTGCCAGCTCATCTAGAAACAGGGCCTACGAC.

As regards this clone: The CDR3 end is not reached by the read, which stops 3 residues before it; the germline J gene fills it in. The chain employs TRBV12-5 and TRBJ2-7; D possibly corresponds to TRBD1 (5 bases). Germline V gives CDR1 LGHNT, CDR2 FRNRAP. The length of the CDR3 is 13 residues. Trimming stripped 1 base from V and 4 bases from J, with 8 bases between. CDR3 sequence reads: CASGLGTQYEQYF. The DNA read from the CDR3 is TGTGCTAGTGGTTTGGGGACACAGTACGAG.

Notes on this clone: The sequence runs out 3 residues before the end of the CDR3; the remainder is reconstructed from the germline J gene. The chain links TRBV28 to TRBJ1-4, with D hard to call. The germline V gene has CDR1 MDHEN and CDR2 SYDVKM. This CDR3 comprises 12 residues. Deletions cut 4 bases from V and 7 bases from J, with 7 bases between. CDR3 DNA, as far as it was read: TGTGCCAGCAGTTACAGTGGTGAAAAA. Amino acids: CASSYSGEK. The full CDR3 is CASSYSGEKLFF.

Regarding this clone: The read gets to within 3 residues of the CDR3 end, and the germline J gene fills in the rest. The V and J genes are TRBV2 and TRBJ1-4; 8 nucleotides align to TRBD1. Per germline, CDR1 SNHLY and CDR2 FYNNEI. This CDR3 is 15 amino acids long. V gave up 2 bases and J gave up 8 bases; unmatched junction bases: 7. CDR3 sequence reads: CASSENGQGGEKLFF. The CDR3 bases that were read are TGTGCCAGCAGTGAAAATGGACAGGGTGGCGAAAAA.

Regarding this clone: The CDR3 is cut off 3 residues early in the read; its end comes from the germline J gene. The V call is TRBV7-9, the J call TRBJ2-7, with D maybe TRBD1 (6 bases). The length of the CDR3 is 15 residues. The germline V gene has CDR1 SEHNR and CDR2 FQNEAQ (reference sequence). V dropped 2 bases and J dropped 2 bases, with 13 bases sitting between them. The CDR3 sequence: CASSLNRDPTYEQYF. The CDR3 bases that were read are TGTGCCAGCAGCTTAAACAGGGACCCTACCTACGAG. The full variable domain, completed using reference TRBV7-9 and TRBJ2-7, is DTGVSQNPRHKITKRGQNVTFRCDPISEHNRLYWYRQTLGQGPEFLTYFQNEAQLEKSRLLSDRFSAERPKGSFSTLEIQRTEQGDSAMYLCASSLNRDPTYEQYFGPGTRLTVT.

Partial CDR3 DNA: TGTGCCAGCAGCCAATCCAATGAG. Translated: CASSQSNE. In full, the CDR3 reads CASSQSNEQFF. This chain links TRBV6-2 or TRBV6-3 with TRBJ2-1, with no clear D. The CDR3 is cut off 3 residues early in the read; its end comes from the germline J gene. Per the germline V gene, CDR1 is MNHEY and CDR2 is SVGEGT. Between the trimmed V and J ends, which lost 6 bases and 6 bases, there was a span of 6 bases. The CDR3 totals 11 residues.

Partial CDR3 DNA: TGCAGTGCTAGAGATCCTGTGCGGGAGGTGGGGGAGACC. Translating it yields CSARDPVREVGET. The complete CDR3 sequence is CSARDPVREVGETQYF. The chain is built from TRBV20-1 and TRBJ2-5; TRBD2 aligns across 8 bases. The read falls 3 residues short of the CDR3 end, and the missing part is taken from the germline J gene. V lost 0 bases to trimming and J lost 5 bases; unmatched junction nucleotides: 11. Germline values: CDR1 DFQATT, CDR2 SNEGSKA (reference sequence). The CDR3 has 16 residues.

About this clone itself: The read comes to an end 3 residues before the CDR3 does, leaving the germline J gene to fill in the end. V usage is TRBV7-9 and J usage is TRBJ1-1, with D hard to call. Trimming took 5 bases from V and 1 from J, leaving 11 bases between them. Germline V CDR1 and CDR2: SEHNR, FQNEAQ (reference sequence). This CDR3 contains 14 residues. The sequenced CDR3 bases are TGTGCCAGCAGCCCCCGGGGAAGGAACACTGAA. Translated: CASSPRGRNTE. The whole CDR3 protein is CASSPRGRNTEAFF.

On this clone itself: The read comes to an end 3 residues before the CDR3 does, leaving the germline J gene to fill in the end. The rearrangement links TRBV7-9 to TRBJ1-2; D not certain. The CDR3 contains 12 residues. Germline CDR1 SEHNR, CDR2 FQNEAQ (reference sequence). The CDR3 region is CASSLVADTYTF. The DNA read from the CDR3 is TGTGCCAGCAGCTTAGTGGCAGATACC.

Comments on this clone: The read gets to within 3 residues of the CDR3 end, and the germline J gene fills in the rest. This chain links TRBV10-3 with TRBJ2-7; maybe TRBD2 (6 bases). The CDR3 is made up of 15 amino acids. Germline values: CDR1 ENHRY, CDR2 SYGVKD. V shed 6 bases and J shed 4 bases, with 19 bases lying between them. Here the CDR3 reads CAIRNPGTRGYEQYF. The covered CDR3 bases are TGTGCCATCAGGAATCCCGGGACCCGGGGGTACGAG.

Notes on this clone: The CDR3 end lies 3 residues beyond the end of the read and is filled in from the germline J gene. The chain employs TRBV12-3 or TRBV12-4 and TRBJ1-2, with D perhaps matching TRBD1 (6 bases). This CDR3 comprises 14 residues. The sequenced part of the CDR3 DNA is TGTGCCAGCAGAACCACAGGGCCCTCGGGGGGC. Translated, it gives CASRTTGPSGG. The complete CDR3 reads CASRTTGPSGGYTF.

The CDR3 bases that were read are TGTGCCAGCAGCTTACGACAGGGTGGACACAATGAG. Protein product: CASSLRQGGHNE. The entire CDR3 reads CASSLRQGGHNEQFF. The rearrangement links TRBV5-5 to TRBJ2-1; 7 nucleotides line up with TRBD1. The read terminates 3 residues ahead of where the CDR3 ends, so the germline J gene completes it. J was trimmed by 5 bases and V by 2 bases; bases with no gene match: 7. The CDR3 is 15 residues long. Germline CDR1 is SGHKS and CDR2 is YYEKEE (reference sequence).

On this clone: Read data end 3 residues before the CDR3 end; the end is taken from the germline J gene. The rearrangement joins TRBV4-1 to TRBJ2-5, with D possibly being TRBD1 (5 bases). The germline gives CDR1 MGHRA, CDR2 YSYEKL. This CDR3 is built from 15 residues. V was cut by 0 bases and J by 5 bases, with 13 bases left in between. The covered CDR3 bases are TGCGCCAGCAGCCAAGAGCCAACAGGTACGGAGACC. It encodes CASSQEPTGTET. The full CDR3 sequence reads CASSQEPTGTETQYF.

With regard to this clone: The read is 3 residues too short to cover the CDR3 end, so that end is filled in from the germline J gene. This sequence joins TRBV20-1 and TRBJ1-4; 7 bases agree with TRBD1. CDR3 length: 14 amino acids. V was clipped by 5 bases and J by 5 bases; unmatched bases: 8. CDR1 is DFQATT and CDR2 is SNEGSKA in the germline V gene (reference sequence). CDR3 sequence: CSAYEGAGNEKLFF. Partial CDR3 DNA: TGCAGTGCTTACGAGGGGGCTGGGAATGAAAAA.

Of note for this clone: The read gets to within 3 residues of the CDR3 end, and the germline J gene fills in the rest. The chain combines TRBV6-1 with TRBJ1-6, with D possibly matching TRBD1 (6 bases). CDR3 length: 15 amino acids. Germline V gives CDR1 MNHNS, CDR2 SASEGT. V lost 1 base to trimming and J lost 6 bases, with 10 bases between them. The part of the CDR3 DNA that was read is TGTGCCAGCAGTGAAGGCTCCAGGGGTAATTCACCC. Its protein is CASSEGSRGNSP. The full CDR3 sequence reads CASSEGSRGNSPLHF.

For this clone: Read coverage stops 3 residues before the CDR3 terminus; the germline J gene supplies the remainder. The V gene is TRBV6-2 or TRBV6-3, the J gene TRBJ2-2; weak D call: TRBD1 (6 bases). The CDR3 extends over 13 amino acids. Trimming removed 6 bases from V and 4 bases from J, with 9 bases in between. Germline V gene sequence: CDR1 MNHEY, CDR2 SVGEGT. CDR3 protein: CASRIGGTGELFF. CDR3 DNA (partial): TGTGCCAGCAGAATAGGGGGCACCGGGGAG.

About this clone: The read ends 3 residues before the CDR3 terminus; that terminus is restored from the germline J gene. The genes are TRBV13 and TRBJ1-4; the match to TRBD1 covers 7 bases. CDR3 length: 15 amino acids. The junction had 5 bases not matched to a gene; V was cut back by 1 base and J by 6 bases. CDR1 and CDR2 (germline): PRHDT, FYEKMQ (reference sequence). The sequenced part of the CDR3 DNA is TGTGCCAGCAGCTTAGTCCGGGGACAGTATGAAAAA. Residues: CASSLVRGQYEK. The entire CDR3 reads CASSLVRGQYEKLFF. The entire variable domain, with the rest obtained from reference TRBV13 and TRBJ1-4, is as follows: AAGVIQSPRHLIKEKRETATLKCYPIPRHDTVYWYQQGPGQDPQFLISFYEKMQSDKGSIPDRFSAQQFSDYHSELNMSSLELGDSALYFCASSLVRGQYEKLFFGSGTQLSVL.

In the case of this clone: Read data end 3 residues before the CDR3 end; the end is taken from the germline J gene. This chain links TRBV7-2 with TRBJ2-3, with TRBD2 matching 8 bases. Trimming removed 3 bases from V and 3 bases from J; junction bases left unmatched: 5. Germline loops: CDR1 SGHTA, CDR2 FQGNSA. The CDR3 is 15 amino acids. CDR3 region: CASSLGAGATDTQYF. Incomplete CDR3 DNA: TGTGCCAGCAGCTTGGGAGCGGGAGCTACAGATACG.

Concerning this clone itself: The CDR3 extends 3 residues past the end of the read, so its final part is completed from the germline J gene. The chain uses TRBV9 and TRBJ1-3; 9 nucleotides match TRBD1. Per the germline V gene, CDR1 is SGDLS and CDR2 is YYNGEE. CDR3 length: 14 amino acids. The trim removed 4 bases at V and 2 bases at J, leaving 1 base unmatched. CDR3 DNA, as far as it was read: TGTGCCAGCAGCTGGACAGGGGCTGGAAACACC. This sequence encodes CASSWTGAGNT. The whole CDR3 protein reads CASSWTGAGNTIYF.

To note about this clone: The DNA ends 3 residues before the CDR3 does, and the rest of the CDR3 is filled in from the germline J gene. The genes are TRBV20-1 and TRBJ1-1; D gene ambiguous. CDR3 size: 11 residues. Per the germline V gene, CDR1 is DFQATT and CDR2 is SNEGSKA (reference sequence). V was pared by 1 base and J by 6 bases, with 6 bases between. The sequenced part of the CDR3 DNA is TGCAGTGCTAGAGGCGGAGCTGAA. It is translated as CSARGGAE. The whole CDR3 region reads CSARGGAEAFF.

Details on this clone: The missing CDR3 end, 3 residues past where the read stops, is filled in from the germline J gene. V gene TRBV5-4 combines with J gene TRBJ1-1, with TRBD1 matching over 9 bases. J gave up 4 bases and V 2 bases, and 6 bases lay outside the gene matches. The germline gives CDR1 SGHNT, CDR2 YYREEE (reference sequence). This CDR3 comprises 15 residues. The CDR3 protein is CASSFPQGAGTEAFF. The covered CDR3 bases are TGTGCCAGCAGCTTTCCACAGGGGGCGGGCACTGAA. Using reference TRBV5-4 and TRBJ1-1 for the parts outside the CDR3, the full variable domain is ETGVTQSPTHLIKTRGQQVTLRCSSQSGHNTVSWYQQALGQGPQFIFQYYREEENGRGNFPPRFSGLQFPNYSSELNVNALELDDSALYLCASSFPQGAGTEAFFGQGTRLTVV.

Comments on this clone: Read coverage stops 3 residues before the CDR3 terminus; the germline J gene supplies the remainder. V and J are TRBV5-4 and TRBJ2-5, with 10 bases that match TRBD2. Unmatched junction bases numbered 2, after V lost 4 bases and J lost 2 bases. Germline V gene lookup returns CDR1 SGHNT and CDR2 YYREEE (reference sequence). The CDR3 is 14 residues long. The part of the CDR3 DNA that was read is TGTGCCAGCAGCGTACTAGCGGGGCAAGAGACC. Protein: CASSVLAGQET. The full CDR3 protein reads CASSVLAGQETQYF.

The CDR3 sequence is CASSMRQVGTDTQYF. The sequenced part of the CDR3 DNA is TGTGCCAGCTCAATGAGACAGGTGGGCACAGATACG. V and J are TRBV18 and TRBJ2-3, with D maybe TRBD1 (6 bases). The CDR3 goes on 3 residues after the read ends, and that part is filled in from the germline J gene. Trimming pared 5 bases from V and 1 base from J, leaving 13 bases between. Germline lookup yields CDR1 KGHSH and CDR2 LQKENI. The CDR3 is 15 residues long.